This T cell receptor beta chain appears in the sequencing data of a study of beta chain features in type 1 diabetes. Expressed TCRB transcripts were sequenced, since all the RNA that had been isolated was reverse transcribed. The repertoire was sequenced with immunoSEQ multiplex PCR; TCRdb's copy has only in-frame clones and lacks some. This sample yields 120,000 to 150,000 clones, of which roughly 10% are seen a single time; 1.3% belongs to the top ten. V lost 1 base and J lost 4; bases outside the gene matches: 9. This CDR3 spans 16 amino acids. Germline V gene data show CDR1 as SGHDN and CDR2 as FVKESK. This clone was counted only a few times.

The chain uses TRBV14 and TRBJ1-2; TRBD1 matches 7 bases. This receptor was identified in a man younger than 35 in good health. Sequenced: naive CD4+ T cells from blood. This CDR3 reads CASSQAPGQSVYGYTF. The DNA of the CDR3 is TGTGCCAGCAGCCAAGCCCCGGGACAGTCCGTCTATGGCTACACCTTC.